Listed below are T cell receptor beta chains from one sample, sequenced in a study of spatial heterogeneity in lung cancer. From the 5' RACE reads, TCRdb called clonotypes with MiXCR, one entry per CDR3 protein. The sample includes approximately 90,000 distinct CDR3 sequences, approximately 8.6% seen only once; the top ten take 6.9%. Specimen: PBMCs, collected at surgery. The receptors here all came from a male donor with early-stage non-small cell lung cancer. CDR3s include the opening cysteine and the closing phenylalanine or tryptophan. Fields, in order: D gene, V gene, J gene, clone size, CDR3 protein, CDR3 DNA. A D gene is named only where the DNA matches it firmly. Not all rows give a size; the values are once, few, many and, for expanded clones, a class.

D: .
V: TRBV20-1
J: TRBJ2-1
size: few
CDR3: CSARGHGGANEQFF
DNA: TGCAGTGCTAGAGGTCATGGCGGGGCGAATGAGCAGTTCTTC

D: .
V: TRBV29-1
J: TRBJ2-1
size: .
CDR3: CSVDRTSYNEQFF
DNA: TGCAGCGTCGACAGGACCTCCTACAATGAGCAGTTCTTC

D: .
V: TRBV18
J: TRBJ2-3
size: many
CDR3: CASSPRDFTDTQYF
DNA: TGTGCCAGCTCACCACGGGACTTCACAGATACGCAGTATTTT

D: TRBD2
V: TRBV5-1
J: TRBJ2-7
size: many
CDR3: CASSLVGLASYEQYF
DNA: TGCGCCAGCAGCTTGGTGGGACTAGCATCCTACGAGCAGTACTTC

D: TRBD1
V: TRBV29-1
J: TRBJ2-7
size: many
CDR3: CSVQGPGGSYEQYF
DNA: TGCAGCGTTCAGGGGCCAGGGGGCTCCTACGAGCAGTACTTC

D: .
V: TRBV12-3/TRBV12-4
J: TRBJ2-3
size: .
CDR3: CASSLVTGSTDTQYF
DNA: TGTGCCAGCAGTTTAGTTACGGGAAGCACAGATACGCAGTATTTT

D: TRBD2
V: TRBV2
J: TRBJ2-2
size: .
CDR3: CASRSSGANTGELFF
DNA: TGTGCCAGCAGGTCAAGCGGGGCGAACACCGGGGAGCTGTTTTTT

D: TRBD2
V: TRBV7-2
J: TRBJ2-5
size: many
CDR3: CASSFKGASGSGETQYF
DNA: TGTGCCAGCAGTTTCAAGGGCGCTAGCGGGTCCGGGGAGACCCAGTACTTC

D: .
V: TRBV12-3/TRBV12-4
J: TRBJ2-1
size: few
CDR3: CASMRLDEQFF
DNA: TGTGCCAGCATGCGGCTTGATGAGCAGTTCTTC

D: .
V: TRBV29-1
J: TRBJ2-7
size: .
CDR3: CSVGRGIGGRYQYF
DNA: TGCAGCGTTGGAAGGGGGATTGGCGGGCGCTACCAGTACTTC

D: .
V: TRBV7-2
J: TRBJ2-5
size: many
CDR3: CASSSLDYQETQYF
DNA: TGTGCCAGCAGCTCTCTGGACTATCAAGAGACCCAGTACTTC

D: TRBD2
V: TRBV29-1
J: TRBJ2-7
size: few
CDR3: CSVDGLAGEQYF
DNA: TGCAGCGTTGACGGACTAGCAGGCGAGCAGTACTTC

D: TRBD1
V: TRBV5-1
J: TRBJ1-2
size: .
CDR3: CASSFTGDDYGYTF
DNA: TGCGCCAGCAGCTTCACAGGGGATGACTATGGCTACACCTTC

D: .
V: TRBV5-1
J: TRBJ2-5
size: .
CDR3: CASSLEGVGKETQYF
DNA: TGCGCCAGCAGCTTGGAAGGCGTGGGGAAGGAGACCCAGTACTTC

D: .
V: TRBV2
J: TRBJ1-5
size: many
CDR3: CASSWRGINQPQHF
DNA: TGTGCCAGCAGTTGGCGGGGGATCAATCAGCCCCAGCATTTT

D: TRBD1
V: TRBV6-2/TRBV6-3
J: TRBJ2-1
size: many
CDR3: CASSWTGAYNEQFF
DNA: TGTGCCAGCAGTTGGACAGGTGCTTACAATGAGCAGTTCTTC

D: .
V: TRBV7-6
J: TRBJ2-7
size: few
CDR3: CASSLGLGGREQYF
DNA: TGTGCCAGCAGCTTAGGCCTTGGGGGTCGCGAGCAGTACTTC

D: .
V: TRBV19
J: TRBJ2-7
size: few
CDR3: CASSAVGPSSYEQYF
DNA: TGTGCCAGTTCCGCCGTGGGACCCTCTTCCTACGAGCAGTACTTC

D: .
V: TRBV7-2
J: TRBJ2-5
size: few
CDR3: CASREQETQYF
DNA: TGTGCCAGCAGGGAACAAGAGACCCAGTACTTC

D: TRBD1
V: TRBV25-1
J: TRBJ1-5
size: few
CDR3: CASNRTGVNQPQHF
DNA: TGTGCCAGCAATCGGACAGGGGTCAATCAGCCCCAGCATTTT

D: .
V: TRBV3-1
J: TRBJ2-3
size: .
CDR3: CASSQMSMVGTQYF
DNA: TGTGCCAGCAGCCAAATGAGTATGGTGGGTACGCAGTATTTT

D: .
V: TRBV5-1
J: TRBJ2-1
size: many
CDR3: CASSLTGANEQFF
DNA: TGCGCCAGCAGCTTGACAGGAGCCAATGAGCAGTTCTTC

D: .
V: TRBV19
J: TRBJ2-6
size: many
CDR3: CASSSGTGANVLTF
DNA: TGTGCCAGTAGTTCGGGTACCGGGGCCAACGTCCTGACTTTC

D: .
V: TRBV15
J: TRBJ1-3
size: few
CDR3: CATSREWQPTGNTIYF
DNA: TGTGCCACCAGCAGAGAGTGGCAACCAACGGGAAACACCATATATTTT

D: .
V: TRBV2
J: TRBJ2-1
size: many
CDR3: CASSEHQGTNEQFF
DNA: TGTGCCAGCAGTGAACATCAGGGTACCAATGAGCAGTTCTTC

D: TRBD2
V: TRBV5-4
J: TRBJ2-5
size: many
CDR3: CASSSGLAAPLNF
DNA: TGTGCCAGCAGCTCGGGACTAGCGGCCCCTCTGAACTTC

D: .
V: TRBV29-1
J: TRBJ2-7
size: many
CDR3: CSVEGTGYEQYF
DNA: TGCAGCGTTGAAGGGACCGGCTACGAGCAGTACTTC

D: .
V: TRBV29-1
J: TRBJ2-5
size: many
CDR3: CSVATGTQYF
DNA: TGCAGCGTTGCCACGGGGACCCAGTACTTC

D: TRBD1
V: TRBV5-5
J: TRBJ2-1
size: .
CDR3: CASSYTGESWNEQFF
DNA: TGTGCCAGCAGCTATACAGGGGAGTCGTGGAATGAGCAGTTCTTC

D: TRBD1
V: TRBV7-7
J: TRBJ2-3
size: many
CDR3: CASSPLLGQGSGTDTQYF
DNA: TGTGCCAGCAGCCCCCTCCTCGGACAGGGGTCTGGCACAGATACGCAGTATTTT

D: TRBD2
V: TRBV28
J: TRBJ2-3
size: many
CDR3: CASRLLAGAPGTQYF
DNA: TGTGCCAGCAGGCTATTAGCGGGAGCCCCCGGTACGCAGTATTTT

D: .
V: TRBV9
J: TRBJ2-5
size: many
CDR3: CASSGSSGTKQETQYF
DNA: TGTGCCAGCAGCGGGAGCTCCGGGACGAAACAAGAGACCCAGTACTTC

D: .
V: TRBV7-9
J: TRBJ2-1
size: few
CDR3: CASMGEGEQFF
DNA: TGTGCCAGCATGGGTGAGGGTGAGCAGTTCTTC

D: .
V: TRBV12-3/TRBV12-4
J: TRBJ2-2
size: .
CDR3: CASSGRVAGELFF
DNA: TGTGCCAGCAGTGGCAGGGTTGCCGGGGAGCTGTTTTTT

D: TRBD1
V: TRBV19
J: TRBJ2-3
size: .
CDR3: CASSMLQGGVTDTQYF
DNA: TGTGCCAGTAGTATGCTACAGGGGGGAGTAACAGATACGCAGTATTTT

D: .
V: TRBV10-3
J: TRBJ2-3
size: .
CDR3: CAISDPSRDTYTDTQYF
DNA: TGTGCCATCAGTGACCCCTCAAGGGATACCTACACAGATACGCAGTATTTT

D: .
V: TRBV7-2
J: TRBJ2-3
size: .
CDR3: CASSFRGPDTQYF
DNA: TGTGCCAGCAGCTTCAGGGGCCCAGATACGCAGTATTTT

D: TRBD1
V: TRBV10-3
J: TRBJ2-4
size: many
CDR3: CAISESTWDRESQNIQYF
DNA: TGTGCCATCAGTGAGTCGACTTGGGACAGGGAATCGCAAAACATTCAGTACTTC

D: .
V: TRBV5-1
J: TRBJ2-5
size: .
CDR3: CASSFGLQQETQYF
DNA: TGCGCCAGCAGCTTCGGACTACAGCAAGAGACCCAGTACTTC

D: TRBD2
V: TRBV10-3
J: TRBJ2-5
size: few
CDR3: CAIGTTQETQYF
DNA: TGTGCCATAGGGACTACCCAAGAGACCCAGTACTTC

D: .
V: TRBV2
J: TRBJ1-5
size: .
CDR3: CASSEGFTGNQPQHF
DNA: TGTGCCAGCAGTGAAGGGTTCACGGGGAATCAGCCCCAGCATTTT

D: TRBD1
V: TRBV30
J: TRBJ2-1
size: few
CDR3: CAWSEGQGGHNEQFF
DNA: TGTGCCTGGAGTGAGGGACAGGGGGGGCACAATGAGCAGTTCTTC

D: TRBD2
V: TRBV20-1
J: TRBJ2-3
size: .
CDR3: CSAVSGKTDTQYF
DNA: TGCAGTGCCGTTAGCGGGAAGACAGATACGCAGTATTTT

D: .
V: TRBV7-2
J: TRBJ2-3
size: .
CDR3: CASNFLVDTQYF
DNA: TGTGCCAGCAACTTCCTCGTGGATACGCAGTATTTT

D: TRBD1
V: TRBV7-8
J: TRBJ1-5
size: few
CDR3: CASSEQGAMVQPQHF
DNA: TGTGCCAGCAGCGAACAGGGGGCCATGGTTCAGCCCCAGCATTTT

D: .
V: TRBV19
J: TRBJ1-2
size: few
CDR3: CASSPSGLRSDYTF
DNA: TGTGCCAGTAGTCCTTCCGGGCTCCGATCTGACTACACCTTC

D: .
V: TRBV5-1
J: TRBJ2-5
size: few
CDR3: CASSTRDGVLETQYF
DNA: TGCGCCAGCAGCACCCGGGACGGAGTTTTAGAGACCCAGTACTTC

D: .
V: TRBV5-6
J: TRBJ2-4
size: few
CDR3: CASSSSTSTSDIQYF
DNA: TGTGCCAGCAGCTCCTCGACTAGTACGTCGGACATTCAGTACTTC

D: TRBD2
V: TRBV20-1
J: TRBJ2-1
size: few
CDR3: CSATSGGPHEQFF
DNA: TGCAGTGCTACTAGCGGGGGTCCTCATGAGCAGTTCTTC

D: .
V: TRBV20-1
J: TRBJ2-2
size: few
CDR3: CSARTGTYTGELFF
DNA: TGCAGTGCTAGAACCGGGACTTACACCGGGGAGCTGTTTTTT

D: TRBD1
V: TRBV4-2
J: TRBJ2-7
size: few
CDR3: CASSQSKTGLGEQYF
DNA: TGTGCCAGCAGCCAGTCCAAGACAGGGTTGGGCGAGCAGTACTTC

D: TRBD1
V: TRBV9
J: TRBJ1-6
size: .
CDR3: CASSAHDRGNSPLHF
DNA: TGTGCCAGCAGCGCCCACGACAGGGGAAATTCACCCCTCCACTTT

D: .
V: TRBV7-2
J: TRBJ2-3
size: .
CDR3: CASDERTDTQYF
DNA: TGTGCCAGCGATGAGCGCACAGATACGCAGTATTTT

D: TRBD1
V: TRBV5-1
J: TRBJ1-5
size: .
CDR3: CASSLDRGVNQPQHF
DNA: TGCGCCAGCAGCTTGGACAGGGGAGTCAATCAGCCCCAGCATTTT